One sample yielded the 18 T cell receptor beta chains listed below, sequenced in a study of spatial heterogeneity in lung cancer. The time point here: sample taken at primary tumor resection. TCRdb processed the 5' RACE reads anew with MiXCR; each CDR3 protein has one entry. The repertoire holds fewer than 25,000 distinct CDR3 sequences, with about 3% as singletons. Here the sequenced sample was PBMCs, taken at surgery. These receptor sequences come from a female donor with early-stage non-small cell lung cancer.

As regards this clonotype: Germline is not matched at one junction end, which may reflect a read error. The CDR3 DNA reads TGTGCCAGCGGCTTATCGCCGGGCACAGATACGCAGTATTTT. It encodes CASGLSPGTDTQYF. The V gene is TRBV7-3, the J gene TRBJ2-3; D call uncertain. Germline V gene lookup returns CDR1 SGHTA and CDR2 FQGTGA. This CDR3 is 14 amino acids long.

The sample holds many counts of this clonotype. The chain employs TRBV16 and TRBJ2-1, with 9 positions matching TRBD2. J was trimmed by 7 bases and V by 1 base; bases with no gene match: 5. This CDR3 contains 15 residues. Germline assignment: CDR1 KGHSY and CDR2 FQNENV. The CDR3 sequence: CASSQFIAGVNEQFF. CDR3 DNA: TGTGCCAGCAGCCAATTTATAGCGGGAGTGAATGAGCAGTTCTTC.

This clonotype appeared many times. This chain connects TRBV7-9 to TRBJ2-1, with D unclear. V was clipped by 2 bases and J by 0 bases, with 14 bases between them. The CDR3 totals 17 residues. Germline V lookup: CDR1 SEHNR, CDR2 FQNEAQ (reference sequence). This CDR3 reads CASSLLVSTGSYNEQFF. The CDR3 nucleotides read TGTGCCAGCAGCTTATTGGTCAGCACGGGCTCCTACAATGAGCAGTTCTTC.

This clonotype has at least ten counts. The rearrangement joins TRBV27 to TRBJ2-3, with 9 nucleotides matching TRBD2. Per the germline V gene, CDR1 is MNHEY and CDR2 is SMNVEV (reference sequence). The CDR3 is 14 residues long. V lost 4 bases and J lost 5; bases outside the gene matches: 4. The CDR3 loop reads CASSSSGAGDTQYF. The CDR3 nucleotides are TGTGCCAGCAGTTCTAGCGGGGCGGGAGATACGCAGTATTTT.

Ten or more counts support this clonotype. One end of the junction fails to match germline, which may point to a read error. The V and J genes are TRBV28 and TRBJ2-3, with D perhaps matching TRBD1 (6 bases). Germline values: CDR1 MDHEN, CDR2 SYDVKM. The CDR3 extends over 16 amino acids. CDR3 in DNA: TGTGCCAGCGGTTTGAACAGGGTCCCGATTTATGATACGCAGTATTTT. Its translation is CASGLNRVPIYDTQYF. The full variable domain, completed using reference TRBV28 and TRBJ2-3, is DVKVTQSSRYLVKRTGEKVFLECVQDMDHENMFWYRQDPGLGLRLIYFSYDVKMKEKGDIPEGYSVSREKKERFSLILESASTNQTSMYLCASGLNRVPIYDTQYFGPGTRLTVL.

This clonotype was detected ten times or more. The chain recombines TRBV2 with TRBJ1-1; TRBD1 aligns across 8 bases. The CDR3 loop spans 13 amino acids. The germline V gene encodes CDR1 SNHLY and CDR2 FYNNEI. Trimming cost V 11 bases and J 6 bases; bases outside gene matches: 11. The CDR3: CAGKGQGASEAFF. CDR3 DNA sequence: TGTGCCGGAAAAGGGCAGGGGGCTTCTGAAGCTTTCTTT.

Many counts were recorded for this clonotype. V is TRBV11-2 and J is TRBJ1-6; no firm D call. The CDR3 length is 13 residues. Trimming stripped 0 bases from V and 6 bases from J, with 3 bases between. The V gene's germline CDR1 is SGHAT and CDR2 FQNNGV. CDR3 coding DNA: TGTGCCAGCAGCTTAGAAAGTAATTCACCCCTCCACTTT. This gives the protein CASSLESNSPLHF.

The table lists this clonotype with many counts. The chain carries TRBV19 and TRBJ1-1, with a weak D call TRBD1 (6 bases). The CDR3 sequence is 20 residues long. Germline V gene data show CDR1 as LNHDA and CDR2 as SQIVND (reference sequence). V was clipped by 5 bases and J by 1 base, with 29 bases between them. Here the CDR3 reads CASSPLPGYREYMGNTEAFF. CDR3 nucleotide sequence: TGTGCCAGTAGTCCGCTGCCGGGATACAGGGAATATATGGGGAACACTGAAGCTTTCTTT. Drawing the rest from reference TRBV19 and TRBJ1-1, the complete variable domain is DGGITQSPKYLFRKEGQNVTLSCEQNLNHDAMYWYRQDPGQGLRLIYYSQIVNDFQKGDIAEGYSVSREKKESFPLTVTSAQKNPTAFYLCASSPLPGYREYMGNTEAFFGQGTRLTVV.

By sample fraction, this clonotype is medium-sized. V usage is TRBV4-1 and J usage is TRBJ1-1; D not resolved. Trimming removed 5 bases at V and 4 bases at J, with 14 bases between. The germline V gene has CDR1 MGHRA and CDR2 YSYEKL. The CDR3 runs 14 residues. DNA of the CDR3: TGCGCCAGCAGCTTAGCCGGAGGAGGCACTGAAGCTTTCTTT. As protein: CASSLAGGGTEAFF.

This clonotype has a count of ten or more. The CDR3 DNA is TGTGCCAGCAGCGCGCGGACAGGGCATGACACTGAAGCTTTCTTT. Protein sequence: CASSARTGHDTEAFF. V usage is TRBV11-2 and J usage is TRBJ1-1; TRBD1 aligns across 8 bases. The ends lost 5 bases at V and 3 bases at J; junction bases unmatched: 8. Germline lookup yields CDR1 SGHAT and CDR2 FQNNGV. The CDR3 loop spans 15 amino acids. Based on the CDR3 plus reference TRBV11-2 and TRBJ1-1, the full variable domain is EAGVAQSPRYKIIEKRQSVAFWCNPISGHATLYWYQQILGQGPKLLIQFQNNGVVDDSQLPKDRFSAERLKGVDSTLKIQPAKLEDSAVYLCASSARTGHDTEAFFGQGTRLTVV.

This clonotype turned up a few times. The chain carries TRBV6-1 and TRBJ2-1; 7 positions agree with TRBD2. CDR3 size: 15 residues. The V segment lost 6 bases and the J segment 1 base; nucleotides outside the gene matches: 6. Germline-derived CDR1 and CDR2 are MNHNS and SASEGT. Here the CDR3 reads CASSSPSGSYNEQFF. In nucleotides, the CDR3 is TGTGCCAGCAGCTCACCTAGCGGTTCCTACAATGAGCAGTTCTTC.

This clonotype was observed many times. In nucleotides, the CDR3 is TGCAGTGCCCCGCGGCAGGGGAGGACTGAAGCTTTCTTT. Encoded protein: CSAPRQGRTEAFF. This chain connects TRBV20-1 to TRBJ1-1; possible D gene TRBD1, 6 bases. Deletions cut 6 bases from V and 5 bases from J, with 16 bases between. Germline CDR1 is DFQATT and CDR2 is SNEGSKA (reference sequence). CDR3 size: 13 residues.

The gene calls are TRBV7-9 and TRBJ2-3, with 8 bases aligning to TRBD2. The CDR3 consists of 18 residues. V shed 5 bases and J 1 base; nucleotides not matched to a gene: 14. Germline V CDR1 and CDR2: SEHNR, FQNEAQ (reference sequence). The CDR3 sequence: CASSLRPGVAGRTDTQYF. For the CDR3, the DNA is TGTGCCAGCAGCCTCCGCCCCGGGGTAGCGGGACGCACAGATACGCAGTATTTT.

This clonotype was counted between two and nine times. The chain joins TRBV12-3 or TRBV12-4 to TRBJ1-2; D remains unclear. The CDR3 consists of 13 residues. Deletions cut 3 bases from V and 8 bases from J, with 13 bases between. The CDR3 here is CASSFGGYRGYTF. In DNA, the CDR3 is TGTGCCAGCAGTTTTGGCGGATACCGAGGCTACACCTTC.

Only a few counts were recorded for this clonotype. This chain links TRBV7-9 with TRBJ2-6; maybe TRBD2 (6 bases). Germline V gives CDR1 SEHNR, CDR2 FQNEAQ (reference sequence). The CDR3 is made up of 19 amino acids. The V end lost 4 bases, the J end lost 0 bases, and 19 bases lay between the germline ends. CDR3 sequence reads: CASSSPGELFTSGANVLTF. The CDR3 DNA reads as TGTGCCAGCAGCTCCCCGGGGGAACTCTTTACCTCTGGGGCCAACGTCCTGACTTTC.

Notes on this clonotype: This may be a read error, as it is one base from a much larger clone. The CDR3 coding sequence is TGTGCCAGCAAAGGACAGGCTTACACTGAAGCTTTCTTT. It codes for CASKGQAYTEAFF. This rearrangement joins TRBV6-5 to TRBJ1-1; 7 bases align to TRBD1. The CDR3 length is 13 residues. After removal of 7 bases from V and 3 bases from J, the junction contained 5 bases not matched to a gene. Germline V CDR1 and CDR2: MNHEY, SVGAGI.

This clonotype was observed at least ten times. The V call is TRBV12-3 or TRBV12-4, the J call TRBJ2-3; TRBD2 is a possible D gene (5 bases). There are 15 residues in the CDR3. The V end lost 5 bases, the J end lost 0 bases, and 12 bases lay between the germline ends. The CDR3 nucleotides are TGTGCCAGCAGTCCGGGGTGGCATAGCACAGATACGCAGTATTTT. Translation: CASSPGWHSTDTQYF.

Ten or more counts support this clonotype. CDR3 loop: CASSQTQGLAGDYEQYF. In DNA form, the CDR3 reads TGCGCCAGCAGCCAAACCCAAGGACTAGCGGGAGACTACGAGCAGTACTTC. The J gene is TRBJ2-7, the V gene TRBV4-1, with 13 positions matching TRBD2. V was pared by 2 bases and J by 3 bases, with 7 bases of the junction left unmatched. The CDR3 extends over 17 amino acids. Germline V lookup: CDR1 MGHRA, CDR2 YSYEKL.